The 29 T cell receptor beta chains below were found in one sample sequenced in a study of shared clonotypes between healthy human individuals. Measured with immunoSEQ multiplex PCR; TCRdb has only the in-frame clones, and not every one. Of more than 550,000 clones in the sample, roughly 91% were seen once. The sequenced sample consisted of memory CD8+ T cells from PBMCs. Specified subset: CD45RO+ cells pooled with CCR7-negative TemRA cells. Every receptor here comes from a man between 18 and 35 years old in good health. Some clones in this sample may be carry-over from other donors' samples.

The table lists this clone with a count of one. The chain recombines TRBV5-1 with TRBJ2-7; the D call may be TRBD1 or TRBD2 (7 bases each). Germline V CDR1 and CDR2: SGHRS, YFSETQ. V was clipped by 3 bases and J by 4 bases, with 14 bases between them. The CDR3 runs 14 residues. CDR3 DNA sequence: TGCGCCAGCAGCTGGGGGAGGGGGCAATACGAGCAGTACTTC. Encoded protein: CASSWGRGQYEQYF.

This chain uses TRBV9 with TRBJ2-5; no clear D. Looked up from germline, CDR1 is SGDLS and CDR2 is YYNGEE. The CDR3 spans 15 residues. V lost 0 bases and J lost 2, with 11 bases in between. This CDR3 reads CASSVAIGRQETQYF. CDR3 DNA sequence: TGTGCCAGCAGCGTAGCTATCGGCAGGCAAGAGACCCAGTACTTC.

The chain combines TRBV7-6 with TRBJ2-7, with a weak D call TRBD1 (5 bases). The CDR3 is made up of 14 amino acids. The V end lost 2 bases, the J end lost 0 bases, and 8 bases lay between the germline ends. CDR1 is SGHVS, CDR2 FNYEAQ, per germline. CDR3 DNA sequence: TGTGCCAGCAGCTTATCAGGGTTCTCCTACGAGCAGTACTTC. Residues: CASSLSGFSYEQYF.

This clone was seen only once. This sequence may be a read error, since a much larger clone differs from it by one base. The chain combines TRBV7-6 with TRBJ2-1, with D unresolved. The length of the CDR3 is 11 residues. Germline lookup yields CDR1 SGHVS and CDR2 FNYEAQ. The CDR3 sequence is CASSSNNEQFF. The CDR3 DNA reads TGTGCCAGCAGCTCCAACAATGAGCAGTTCTTC.

The chain employs TRBV6-1 and TRBJ2-7, with D maybe TRBD2 (5 bases). Looked up from germline, CDR1 is MNHNS and CDR2 is SASEGT. V dropped 11 bases and J dropped 4 bases, with 24 bases sitting between them. This CDR3 has 15 amino acids. The CDR3 sequence is CACAAEGLALYEQYF. DNA for the CDR3: TGTGCCTGCGCGGCAGAAGGATTAGCGCTGTACGAGCAGTACTTC.

This chain links TRBV18 with TRBJ2-7, with D tentatively TRBD1 (6 bases). CDR3 length: 15 amino acids. The germline V and J ends were trimmed by 0 bases and 2 bases, with 11 bases remaining between them. The germline V gene encodes CDR1 KGHSH and CDR2 LQKENI. CDR3 sequence reads: CASSPPVQGPYEQYF. DNA of the CDR3: TGTGCCAGCTCACCACCGGTTCAGGGGCCCTACGAGCAGTACTTC. Full variable domain (outside the CDR3, taken from reference TRBV18 and TRBJ2-7): NAGVMQNPRHLVRRRGQEARLRCSPMKGHSHVYWYRQLPEEGLKFMVYLQKENIIDESGMPKERFSAEFPKEGPSILRIQQVVRGDSAAYFCASSPPVQGPYEQYFGPGTRLTVT.

The V and J genes are TRBV5-6 and TRBJ2-7, with TRBD1 identical over 8 bases. The J segment lost 2 bases and the V segment lost 3 bases, leaving 4 bases of the junction unmatched. CDR3 length: 14 residues. The germline gives CDR1 SGHDT, CDR2 YYEEEE. CDR3 nucleotide sequence: TGTGCCAGCAGCTCCGGGACAGGTCCCTACGAGCAGTACTTC. Encoded protein: CASSSGTGPYEQYF.

The rearrangement links TRBV7-9 to TRBJ2-1, with TRBD2 matching over 9 bases. Trimming cost V 3 bases and J 2 bases; bases outside gene matches: 2. CDR1 and CDR2 (germline): SEHNR, FQNEAQ (reference sequence). CDR3 length equals 15 residues. The CDR3 sequence is CASSFSSGAYNEQFF. CDR3 in DNA: TGTGCCAGCAGCTTCTCTAGCGGGGCCTACAATGAGCAGTTCTTC.

To note about this clone: With a much larger clone just one base away, this may be a read error. V usage is TRBV11-2 and J usage is TRBJ2-7; D unclear. Germline V gene lookup returns CDR1 SGHAT and CDR2 FQNNGV. CDR3 length equals 12 residues. The V end lost 3 bases, the J end lost 1 base, and 4 bases lay between the germline ends. CDR3 coding DNA: TGTGCCAGCAGCTTGACATCCTACGAGCAGTACTTC. Translated, it gives CASSLTSYEQYF.

This chain joins TRBV28 and TRBJ1-1; 8 positions agree with TRBD1. CDR1 is MDHEN and CDR2 is SYDVKM in the germline V gene. The V gene end was trimmed by 5 bases and the J gene end by 4 bases; junction bases not matched to a gene: 6. The CDR3 spans 14 residues. The CDR3 DNA reads TGTGCCAGCAGTCTGGGACAGGAGAGCACTGAAGCTTTCTTT. Amino acid sequence: CASSLGQESTEAFF.

This clone was observed a few times. The J gene is TRBJ1-2, the V gene TRBV9; D is possibly TRBD1 (6 bases). Germline loops: CDR1 SGDLS, CDR2 YYNGEE. This CDR3 is built from 14 residues. Between the trimmed V and J ends, which lost 4 bases and 4 bases, there was a span of 14 bases. The CDR3 loop is CASSPTGTPYGYTF. CDR3 in DNA: TGTGCCAGCAGCCCTACCGGGACACCCTATGGCTACACCTTC.

This clone occurred once. The gene calls are TRBV27 and TRBJ2-4; the match to TRBD2 covers 9 bases. The CDR3 length is 14 residues. Losses at the gene ends were 4 bases for V and 8 bases for J; bases not matched to a gene: 6. From germline, CDR1 is MNHEY and CDR2 SMNVEV (reference sequence). The CDR3 DNA reads as TGTGCCAGCAGTTCGCGGGGGGGAAACGACATTCAGTACTTC. It codes for CASSSRGGNDIQYF.

The chain uses TRBV5-1 and TRBJ2-1; TRBD2 matches at 7 bases. CDR3 size: 16 residues. V was clipped by 4 bases and J by 5 bases; unmatched bases: 12. CDR1 SGHRS and CDR2 YFSETQ come from the germline V gene. This CDR3 reads CASSMGYAGVDNEQFF. Written as DNA, the CDR3 is TGCGCCAGCAGCATGGGTTATGCGGGAGTTGACAATGAGCAGTTCTTC.

The CDR3 DNA sequence: TGTGCCAGCAGCCCGCCACCCCCGAAGCGGGAGGGCACAGATACGCAGTATTTT. It is translated as CASSPPPPKREGTDTQYF. The chain couples TRBV11-2 to TRBJ2-3; TRBD2 matches at 9 bases. Germline trimming cut 5 bases from V and 1 base from J; bases unmatched to any gene: 13. CDR1 and CDR2 from the germline V gene are SGHAT and FQNNGV. CDR3 length: 18 residues.

The chain recombines TRBV27 with TRBJ1-3; D call uncertain. V dropped 2 bases and J dropped 4 bases, with 9 bases sitting between them. The CDR3 sequence is 14 residues long. Looked up from germline, CDR1 is MNHEY and CDR2 is SMNVEV (reference sequence). The chain's CDR3 is CASSLNPKGNTIYF. CDR3 DNA: TGTGCCAGCAGTTTAAACCCGAAGGGAAACACCATATATTTT.

Written as DNA, the CDR3 is TGTGCCAGCAGCTTCTTTGGGCGCGAGCAGTACTTC. It translates to CASSFFGREQYF. The chain recombines TRBV5-8 with TRBJ2-7; D is unresolved. The germline V gene has CDR1 SGHTS and CDR2 YDEGEE. Trimming pared 2 bases from V and 6 bases from J, leaving 9 bases between. The CDR3 loop spans 12 amino acids.

This clone was seen a single time. The V and J genes are TRBV19 and TRBJ2-2; tentatively, D is TRBD2 (5 bases). Germline loops: CDR1 LNHDA, CDR2 SQIVND (reference sequence). With 6 bases removed from V and 3 bases from J, the gap between germline ends came to 14 bases. The CDR3 has 15 residues. CDR3 in DNA: TGTGCCAGTAGGAGGGCCTGGTCGGACACCGGGGAGCTGTTTTTT. Encoded protein: CASRRAWSDTGELFF.

J is TRBJ2-3 and V is TRBV5-5; the match to TRBD2 covers 12 bases. Germline V gives CDR1 SGHKS, CDR2 YYEKEE (reference sequence). With V trimmed by 4 bases and J by 1 base, 4 bases remained unmatched. The CDR3 is 16 residues long. The CDR3 sequence: CASSLGTSGRTDTQYF. The CDR3 nucleotides read TGTGCCAGCAGCCTTGGGACTAGCGGGCGCACAGATACGCAGTATTTT.

This rearrangement joins TRBV6-4 to TRBJ2-1; D possibly corresponds to TRBD1 (5 bases). The V end was cut by 2 bases, the J end by 2 bases, with 10 bases between. The CDR3 runs 15 residues. Per germline, CDR1 MRHNA and CDR2 SNTAGT. The CDR3 sequence: CASSDGQGPYNEQFF. The CDR3 DNA reads TGTGCCAGCAGTGACGGGCAGGGCCCCTACAATGAGCAGTTCTTC.

This clone was observed a single time. The chain joins TRBV28 to TRBJ2-7, with a weak D call TRBD1 (6 bases). This CDR3 is built from 14 residues. V was trimmed by 5 bases and J by 2 bases, leaving 13 bases between them. The germline V gene has CDR1 MDHEN and CDR2 SYDVKM. The CDR3 sequence: CASSPPGHAYEQYF. The CDR3, as DNA: TGTGCCAGCAGTCCCCCGGGACACGCCTACGAGCAGTACTTC.

The rearrangement links TRBV18 to TRBJ2-5; 7 bases match TRBD2. Trimming at V came to 3 bases and at J to 5 bases, leaving 9 bases not matched to a gene. Looked up from germline, CDR1 is KGHSH and CDR2 is LQKENI. The CDR3 is 15 amino acids. The CDR3 is CASSPLGGSSETQYF. The CDR3 DNA follows: TGTGCCAGCTCACCTTTGGGAGGGAGTAGTGAGACCCAGTACTTC.

The chain couples TRBV9 to TRBJ2-7, with D perhaps assigned TRBD1 or TRBD2 (6 bases each). V gave up 4 bases and J gave up 4 bases, with 18 bases separating them. CDR1 SGDLS and CDR2 YYNGEE come from the germline V gene. The CDR3 covers 15 residues. CDR3: CASSPGQRVEYEQYF. The CDR3 DNA reads as TGTGCCAGCAGCCCCGGACAGCGGGTTGAGTACGAGCAGTACTTC.

V and J are TRBV30 and TRBJ2-3; D possibly corresponds to TRBD2 (5 bases). Germline V gene sequence: CDR1 GTSNPN, CDR2 SVGIG (reference sequence). The CDR3 length is 14 residues. Trimming shortened V by 0 bases and J by 3 bases, and 10 bases separated the two germline ends. The CDR3 DNA follows: TGTGCCTGGAGTGTTCCGAGGGTGACAGATACGCAGTATTTT. Translating it yields CAWSVPRVTDTQYF.

A note on this clone: Distinct nucleotide sequences in the sample also encode this CDR3. This sequence joins TRBV27 and TRBJ2-7; possible D gene TRBD1, 6 bases. The CDR3 totals 12 residues. Germline CDR1 reads MNHEY; CDR2 reads SMNVEV (reference sequence). The V gene lost 5 bases and the J gene lost 4 bases, with 9 bases spanning the gap. The CDR3: CASSAQGYEQYF. The CDR3 bases are TGTGCCAGCAGTGCCCAGGGGTACGAGCAGTACTTC.

The V gene is TRBV5-1, the J gene TRBJ2-7, with TRBD1 identical over 7 bases. V was clipped by 4 bases and J by 0 bases; unmatched bases: 13. The CDR3 is 17 residues long. From germline, CDR1 is SGHRS and CDR2 YFSETQ. The CDR3 protein is CASSTTSGTEFSYEQYF. The CDR3 DNA sequence: TGCGCCAGCAGCACCACCTCCGGGACAGAGTTCTCCTACGAGCAGTACTTC.

V and J are TRBV7-9 and TRBJ2-3; D unclear. The CDR3 loop spans 14 amino acids. V lost 9 bases, J lost 4 bases, and 17 bases lay in between. Germline-derived CDR1 and CDR2 are SEHNR and FQNEAQ (reference sequence). This CDR3 is CASYPPGRSDTQYF. The CDR3 DNA is TGTGCCAGTTACCCGCCCGGTAGGTCAGATACGCAGTATTTT. Based on the CDR3 plus reference TRBV7-9 and TRBJ2-3, the full variable domain is DTGVSQNPRHKITKRGQNVTFRCDPISEHNRLYWYRQTLGQGPEFLTYFQNEAQLEKSRLLSDRFSAERPKGSFSTLEIQRTEQGDSAMYLCASYPPGRSDTQYFGPGTRLTVL.

This sequence joins TRBV28 and TRBJ2-3; D is perhaps TRBD2 (6 bases). This CDR3 has 16 residues. V was shortened by 7 bases and J by 2 bases, with 19 bases between the two germline ends. Germline-derived CDR1 and CDR2 are MDHEN and SYDVKM. The CDR3 nucleotides read TGTGCCAGCACCCCTACGGGGGAACTGTTCACAGATACGCAGTATTTT. It yields the protein CASTPTGELFTDTQYF.

The rearrangement links TRBV19 to TRBJ2-3, with 9 bases lining up with TRBD1. Germline V CDR1 and CDR2: LNHDA, SQIVND (reference sequence). This CDR3 has 17 amino acids. Trimming cost V 1 base and J 4 bases; bases outside gene matches: 9. The CDR3 nucleotides are TGTGCCAGTAGTATAGTTCTTCGGACAGGGGAGGCAGATACGCAGTATTTT. Residues: CASSIVLRTGEADTQYF.

To note about this clone: Within the sample, other DNA sequences also encode this same CDR3. The chain joins TRBV27 to TRBJ2-6; no reliable D call. V shed 6 bases and J shed 4 bases, with 7 bases lying between them. Germline loops: CDR1 MNHEY, CDR2 SMNVEV (reference sequence). The CDR3 loop spans 13 amino acids. As DNA, the CDR3 is TGTGCCAGCAGAAGGGCAGGGGCCAACGTCCTGACTTTC. Translation gives CASRRAGANVLTF.